A selection of T cell receptor beta chains follows, all from one sample in a study of blood T cell repertoires in COVID-19. Method: immunoSEQ multiplex PCR; TCRdb's copy keeps in-frame clones and lacks some. Among some 210,000 clones listed, roughly 89% were seen once. The material sequenced was PBMCs or T cells enriched from blood (not recorded which). These TCRs come from a man aged 18 to 30 with acute COVID-19. CDR3s include the opening cysteine and the closing phenylalanine or tryptophan. The D gene is left open where the match is weak. Rows give clone size only sometimes, using once, few, many, or a class for an expanded clone.

j_gene | v_gene | abundance | d_gene | CDR3nt | CDR3aa
TRBJ1-1 | TRBV11-2 | once | NA | TGTGCCAGCAGCCCCGTAGGAGGCCCCGAAGCTTTCTTT | CASSPVGGPEAFF
TRBJ2-5 | TRBV13 | NA | NA | TGTGCCAGCAGCTTAGGAGTAAGCCGTGAGACCCAGTACTTC | CASSLGVSRETQYF
TRBJ2-1 | TRBV19 | NA | NA | TGTGCCAGTAGTATTAGTACCCTCAATGAGCAGTTCTTC | CASSISTLNEQFF
TRBJ2-7 | TRBV27 | few | NA | TGTGCCAGCAGTACCGGGATAGCGGCCGAGCAGTACTTC | CASSTGIAAEQYF
TRBJ2-5 | TRBV10-1 | once | NA | TGCGCCAGCACGTCTAGCTCCGGCGGGACCCAGTACTTC | CASTSSSGGTQYF
TRBJ2-1 | TRBV29-1 | NA | TRBD1 | TGCAGCGTTGACCGATTGGACAGGTTCACGTTCTTC | CSVDRLDRFTFF
TRBJ2-7 | TRBV18 | NA | NA | TGTGCCAGCTCGCCGATAGCAGGGCCCCACTCCTACGAGCAGTACTTC | CASSPIAGPHSYEQYF
TRBJ2-2 | TRBV10-3 | NA | TRBD2 | TGTGCCATCAATCCGGGACTAGCACATGAGTCGAACACCGGGGAGCTGTTTTTT | CAINPGLAHESNTGELFF
TRBJ2-3 | TRBV7-2 | NA | NA | TGTGCCAGCAGCTTAACGGCGGCCGGCGGCACAGATACGCAGTATTTT | CASSLTAAGGTDTQYF
TRBJ2-3 | TRBV28 | NA | TRBD2 | TGTGCCAGCAGTTCCGCTTCGCGGGAGGGCACAGATACGCAGTATTTT | CASSSASREGTDTQYF
TRBJ2-1 | TRBV27 | NA | TRBD1 | TGTGCCAGCAGCCCTAACCGACAGGGAATTAGGTCCTACAATGAGCAGTTCTTC | CASSPNRQGIRSYNEQFF
TRBJ2-1 | TRBV19 | NA | NA | TGTGCCAGTAGTACACTGGACTCCGCTCCTTACAATGAGCAGTTCTTC | CASSTLDSAPYNEQFF
TRBJ1-1 | TRBV7-2 | NA | NA | TGTGCCAGCAGCTTAGAGGTATACGGGTCATACACTGAAGCTTTCTTT | CASSLEVYGSYTEAFF
TRBJ1-6 | TRBV7-9 | NA | NA | TGTGCCAGCAGTCAGTCCGGGGGGAATTCACCCCTCCACTTT | CASSQSGGNSPLHF
TRBJ1-1 | TRBV11-2 | NA | NA | TGTGCCACCAAGAGCAAAGTCGAACCAAATCGTAGACAGGACACTGAAGCTTTCTTT | CATKSKVEPNRRQDTEAFF
TRBJ2-7 | TRBV5-4 | NA | TRBD1 | TGTGCCAGCAGCCCGGGACAGGGGGCCTCCTACGAGCAGTACTTC | CASSPGQGASYEQYF
TRBJ2-3 | TRBV6-2/TRBV6-3 | NA | NA | TGTGCCAGCAGTTACAGGGGAAGCACAGATACGCAGTATTTT | CASSYRGSTDTQYF
TRBJ2-7 | TRBV18 | NA | TRBD2 | TGTGCCAGCTCACCACCCCCTAGCGGGTTCTCCTACGAGCAGTACTTC | CASSPPPSGFSYEQYF
TRBJ2-5 | TRBV5-4 | NA | TRBD1 | TGTGCCAGCAAGCGTGAGGGAGCAGGGGGCGTTCAGACCCAGTACTTC | CASKREGAGGVQTQYF
TRBJ2-5 | TRBV30 | NA | NA | TGTGCCTGCCCCGGGGGAAGAGAGACCCAGTACTTC | CACPGGRETQYF
TRBJ1-1 | TRBV4-2 | NA | NA | TGTGCCAGCAGCCAAACTACCGGGGGGACATGGAGCACTGAAGCTTTCTTT | CASSQTTGGTWSTEAFF
TRBJ2-7 | TRBV28 | NA | TRBD2 | TGTGCCAGCACCACGACTAGCGGGAGTCCTTACGAGCAGTACTTC | CASTTTSGSPYEQYF
TRBJ1-4 | TRBV18 | NA | NA | TGTGCCAGCTCACCTTTTGCGGGTAATGAAAAACTGTTTTTT | CASSPFAGNEKLFF
TRBJ1-2 | TRBV7-9 | NA | NA | TGTGCCAGCAGCTTGACAGACCCTAACTATGGCTACACCTTC | CASSLTDPNYGYTF